Sequencing of this T cell receptor beta chain was carried out in a study of early T cells in non-severe SARS-CoV-2 infection. From the 5' RACE reads, TCRdb called clonotypes with MiXCR, one entry per CDR3 protein. The top ten clones hold 4% to 5% of a sample with about 60,000 distinct CDR3 sequences, 12% of them seen once. This TCR was recovered from an adult who was a healthcare worker with PCR-confirmed SARS-CoV-2 infection or an uninfected control (not recorded which). Material for sequencing was whole blood.

The CDR3 loop is CASSLAAISNTEAFF. The CDR3 nucleotides are TGCGCCAGCAGCTTGGCGGCCATTTCGAACACTGAAGCTTTCTTT. The rearrangement joins TRBV5-1 to TRBJ1-1; D is undetermined. This CDR3 comprises 15 residues. V was clipped by 0 bases and J by 1 base, with 10 bases between them. CDR1 and CDR2 (germline): SGHRS, YFSETQ.